The present TCR beta chain was sequenced within a study of CD8+CD57+ T cells in acquired aplastic anemia. Study observations and caveats: Between patients and controls, CD8+ Simpson's diversity did not vary significantly.

CDR3 and TCR beta VDJ profiling relied on a genomic DNA template. From the reads, TCRdb called clonotypes with MiXCR, one entry per CDR3 protein. The sample holds around 200,000 distinct CDR3 sequences, around 50% seen once. This clonotype appeared many times. What it recognizes is unknown. Germline CDR1 is SQVTM and CDR2 is ANQGSEA. The length of the CDR3 is 16 residues. V lost 7 bases, J lost 5 bases, and 23 bases lay in between. By flow cytometry, patients selected for sequencing had shown an expansion of CD8+CD57+ cells. The rearrangement joins TRBV29-1 to TRBJ2-2; perhaps D is TRBD1 or TRBD2 (6 bases each). This clonotype was obtained from a human donor with aplastic anemia. Specimen: sorted CD4+, CD8+, or CD8+CD57+ T cells (not recorded which) from PBMCs. The CDR3 DNA is TGCAGCGGGAGGGGTAGAGCACAGGGCCAGACCGGGGAGCTGTTTTTT. Protein product: CSGRGRAQGQTGELFF.